This T cell receptor (beta chain) was obtained from a study of blood T cell repertoires in COVID-19. Study-wide background: The study drew acute and convalescent COVID-19 samples from the United States, Italy and Spain. The analysed material was cDNA or gDNA that came from T cells, B-cell-depleted T cells, or PBMCs.

As handled by the study authors: Scientists estimated how many nucleated cells there were by amplifying reference gene primers. Produced via immunoSEQ multiplex PCR; TCRdb's table is partial and in-frame only. The V and J calls and clone size come from that table; D and trimming were worked out from the DNA. This table holds 100,000 to 150,000 clones, about 88% found once. This CDR3 region has 14 residues. Germline values: CDR1 MDHEN, CDR2 SYDVKM. The V and J ends lost 5 bases and 0 bases respectively, with 11 bases between them. Sequences were obtained from peripheral blood. This chain joins TRBV28 and TRBJ2-7, with D perhaps TRBD2 (6 bases). The source is a woman of 80 years or more with acute or convalescent COVID-19. Here the CDR3 reads CASSTGRSSYEQYF. In DNA, the CDR3 is TGTGCCAGCAGTACCGGGAGAAGCTCCTACGAGCAGTACTTC. The full variable domain, rest sourced from reference TRBV28 and TRBJ2-7, is DVKVTQSSRYLVKRTGEKVFLECVQDMDHENMFWYRQDPGLGLRLIYFSYDVKMKEKGDIPEGYSVSREKKERFSLILESASTNQTSMYLCASSTGRSSYEQYFGPGTRLTVT.